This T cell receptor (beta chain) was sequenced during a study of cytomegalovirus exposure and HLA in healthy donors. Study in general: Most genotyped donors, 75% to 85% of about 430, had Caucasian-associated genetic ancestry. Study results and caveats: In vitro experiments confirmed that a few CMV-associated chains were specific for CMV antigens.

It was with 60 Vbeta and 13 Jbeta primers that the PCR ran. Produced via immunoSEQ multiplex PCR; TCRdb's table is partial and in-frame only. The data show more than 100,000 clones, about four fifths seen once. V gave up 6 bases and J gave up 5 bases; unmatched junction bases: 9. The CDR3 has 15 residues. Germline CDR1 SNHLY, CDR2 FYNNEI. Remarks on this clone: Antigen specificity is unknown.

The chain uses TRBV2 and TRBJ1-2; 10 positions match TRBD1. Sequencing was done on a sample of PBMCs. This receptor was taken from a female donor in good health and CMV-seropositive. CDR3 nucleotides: TGTGCCAGCAGACTTCCGGGACAGGGGCTTTATGGCTACACCTTC. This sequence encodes CASRLPGQGLYGYTF.